This entry lists 13 T cell receptor beta chains sequenced from one sample in a study of blood T cell repertoires in COVID-19. Generated by immunoSEQ multiplex PCR, the TCRdb table keeps only in-frame clones and is missing some. The table lists approximately 170,000 clones, roughly 81% of them singletons. The sample comprised peripheral blood. Receptor source: a man aged 35-49 years who had recovered from COVID-19.

J is TRBJ2-4 and V is TRBV27; D not resolved. The J call may be incorrect, as the DNA end agrees better with TRBJ2-5. From germline, CDR1 is MNHEY and CDR2 SMNVEV (reference sequence). The CDR3 is 12 amino acids. CDR3 loop: CASGPNEVTQYF. The DNA for the CDR3 is TGTGCCAGCGGCCCAAATGAGGTGACCCAGTACTTC.

The table lists this clone with a few counts. The rearrangement joins TRBV11-2 to TRBJ1-6; 7 bases fit TRBD1. The CDR3 length is 16 residues. Germline V gene data show CDR1 as SGHAT and CDR2 as FQNNGV. The junction had 9 bases not matched to a gene; V was cut back by 1 base and J by 9 bases. The CDR3, as DNA: TGTGCCAGCAGCTTAGCCCCGAGGGGGCACGGTTCACCCCTCCACTTT. The encoded protein is CASSLAPRGHGSPLHF.

The gene calls are TRBV28 and TRBJ1-5; a weak D match, TRBD1 (5 bases). V was clipped by 4 bases and J by 6 bases, with 10 bases between them. This CDR3 region has 13 residues. Germline lookup yields CDR1 MDHEN and CDR2 SYDVKM. The CDR3 loop is CASSSWGGQPQHF. Here the CDR3 DNA reads TGTGCCAGCAGTTCCTGGGGCGGTCAGCCCCAGCATTTT.

This clone turned up a few times. The V call is TRBV7-3, the J call TRBJ2-2; D may be TRBD2 (6 bases). CDR1 SGHTA and CDR2 FQGTGA come from the germline V gene. V was pared by 5 bases and J by 5 bases, with 12 bases between. This CDR3 comprises 14 residues. In DNA, the CDR3 is TGTGCCAGCAGCCTGTCTAGCGCGACCGGGGAGCTGTTTTTT. This encodes CASSLSSATGELFF.

V gene TRBV5-4 combines with J gene TRBJ2-5; TRBD2 matches at 7 bases. CDR3 length: 13 amino acids. CDR1 and CDR2 (germline): SGHNT, YYREEE (reference sequence). V dropped 5 bases and J dropped 5; count of bases not matched to a gene: 6. The CDR3 protein is CASRGGSEETQYF. As DNA, the CDR3 is TGTGCCAGCAGGGGAGGGAGTGAGGAGACCCAGTACTTC.

This chain uses TRBV6-4 with TRBJ2-2, with D unresolved. Germline V gives CDR1 MRHNA, CDR2 SNTAGT. This CDR3 has 14 residues. Trimming pared 8 bases from V and 2 bases from J, leaving 12 bases between. The CDR3, as DNA: TGTGCCAGCCGGCAGACACATAACACCGGGGAGCTGTTTTTT. It is translated as CASRQTHNTGELFF.

This chain uses TRBV7-2 with TRBJ2-1, with D maybe TRBD2 (5 bases). Per germline, CDR1 SGHTA and CDR2 FQGNSA. This CDR3 is built from 16 residues. Trimming cost V 1 base and J 2 bases, with 12 bases left between them. The CDR3 nucleotides read TGTGCCAGCAGCTTAGTGGCGGGCCCCCCCTACAATGAGCAGTTCTTC. As protein: CASSLVAGPPYNEQFF.

This chain joins TRBV7-9 and TRBJ2-1; tentative D call: TRBD2 (6 bases). With 2 bases removed from V and 6 bases from J, the gap between germline ends came to 14 bases. CDR1 is SEHNR, CDR2 FQNEAQ, per germline (reference sequence). The CDR3 is made up of 15 amino acids. This CDR3 reads CASSLSFAGSNEQFF. In DNA, the CDR3 is TGTGCCAGCAGCTTATCTTTCGCGGGAAGCAATGAGCAGTTCTTC.

This chain uses TRBV6-2 or TRBV6-3 with TRBJ2-1, with 8 bases identical to TRBD2. The CDR3 is 19 amino acids. Germline-derived CDR1 and CDR2 are MNHEY and SVGEGT. J was trimmed by 6 bases and V by 2 bases; bases with no gene match: 18. The CDR3 DNA sequence: TGTGCCAGCAGTTACCGGGGCTTCCCCGGGACTAGTACTGGCAATGAGCAGTTCTTC. The encoded protein is CASSYRGFPGTSTGNEQFF.

The chain joins TRBV5-1 to TRBJ2-1, with 12 bases matching TRBD2. V was pared by 3 bases and J by 6 bases, with 1 base of the junction left unmatched. This CDR3 spans 14 amino acids. Germline assignment: CDR1 SGHRS and CDR2 YFSETQ. Here the CDR3 DNA reads TGCGCCAGCAGCTCTAGCGGGAGGGCCAATGAGCAGTTCTTC. This sequence encodes CASSSSGRANEQFF. The full variable domain, with the rest looked up from reference TRBV5-1 and TRBJ2-1, is KAGVTQTPRYLIKTRGQQVTLSCSPISGHRSVSWYQQTPGQGLQFLFEYFSETQRNKGNFPGRFSGRQFSNSRSEMNVSTLELGDSALYLCASSSSGRANEQFFGPGTRLTVL.

This clone was picked up one time. The V and J genes are TRBV15 and TRBJ2-3; possible D gene TRBD2, 5 bases. CDR3 length: 16 residues. CDR1 is LNHNV and CDR2 is YYDKDF in the germline V gene (reference sequence). Trimming pared 6 bases from V and 1 base from J, leaving 17 bases between. The CDR3 DNA reads as TGTGCCACCAGAGACCAGCGGTATCCACGCACAGATACGCAGTATTTT. As protein: CATRDQRYPRTDTQYF.

The chain uses TRBV27 and TRBJ2-2, with 8 positions matching TRBD1. The ends lost 5 bases at V and 6 bases at J; junction bases unmatched: 17. The V gene's germline CDR1 is MNHEY and CDR2 SMNVEV (reference sequence). The CDR3 runs 18 residues. Here the CDR3 DNA reads TGTGCCAGCAGTCCCACTCCTCAGGGGGCGATACGGGCCGGGGAGCTGTTTTTT. It specifies CASSPTPQGAIRAGELFF.

J is TRBJ2-1 and V is TRBV7-2, with a tentative D call TRBD2 (7 bases). Looked up from germline, CDR1 is SGHTA and CDR2 is FQGNSA. The CDR3 is 15 residues long. Between the trimmed V and J ends, which lost 1 base and 6 bases, there was a span of 13 bases. In nucleotides, the CDR3 is TGTGCCAGCAGCTTAGGCGGGGGAGGGGGCAATGAGCAGTTCTTC. This encodes CASSLGGGGGNEQFF.